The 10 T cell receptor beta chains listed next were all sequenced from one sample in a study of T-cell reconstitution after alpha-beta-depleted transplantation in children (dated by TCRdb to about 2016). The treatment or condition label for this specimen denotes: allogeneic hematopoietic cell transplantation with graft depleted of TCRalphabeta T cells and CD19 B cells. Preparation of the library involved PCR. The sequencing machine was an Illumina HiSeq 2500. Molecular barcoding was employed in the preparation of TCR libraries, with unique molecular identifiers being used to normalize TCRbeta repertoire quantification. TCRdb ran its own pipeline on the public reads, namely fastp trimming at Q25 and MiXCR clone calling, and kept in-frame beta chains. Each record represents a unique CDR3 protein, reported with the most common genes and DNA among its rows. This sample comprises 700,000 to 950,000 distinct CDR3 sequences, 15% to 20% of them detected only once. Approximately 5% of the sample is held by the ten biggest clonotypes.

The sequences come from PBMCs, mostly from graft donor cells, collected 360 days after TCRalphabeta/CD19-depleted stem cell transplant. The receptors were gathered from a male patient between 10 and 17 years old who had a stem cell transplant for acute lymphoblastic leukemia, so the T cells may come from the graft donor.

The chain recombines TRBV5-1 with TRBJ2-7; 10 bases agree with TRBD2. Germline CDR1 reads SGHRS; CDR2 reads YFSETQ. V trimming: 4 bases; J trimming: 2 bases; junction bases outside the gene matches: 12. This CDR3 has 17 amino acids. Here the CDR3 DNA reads TGCGCCAGCAGCAGCACTAGCGGGGTTTCTACCCCCTACGAGCAGTACTTC. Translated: CASSSTSGVSTPYEQYF.

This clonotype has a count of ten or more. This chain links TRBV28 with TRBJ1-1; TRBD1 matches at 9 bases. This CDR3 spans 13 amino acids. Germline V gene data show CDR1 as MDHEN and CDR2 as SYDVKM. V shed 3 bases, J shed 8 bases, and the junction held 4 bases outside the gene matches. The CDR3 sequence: CASSLNRGREAFF. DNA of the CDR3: TGTGCCAGCAGTTTGAACAGGGGGCGCGAAGCTTTCTTT.

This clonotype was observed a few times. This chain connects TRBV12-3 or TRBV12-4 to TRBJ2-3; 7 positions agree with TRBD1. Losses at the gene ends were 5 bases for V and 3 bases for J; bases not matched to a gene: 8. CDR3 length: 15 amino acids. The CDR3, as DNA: TGTGCCAGCAGTCTGCGACAGGGTCCGACAGATACGCAGTATTTT. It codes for CASSLRQGPTDTQYF.

CDR3 DNA: TGTGCCAGCAGTTCCCGAGTTCTAGCGGGAGAGGGGGAGACCCAGTACTTC. Encoded protein: CASSSRVLAGEGETQYF. V usage is TRBV27 and J usage is TRBJ2-5; 10 bases are a match to TRBD2. Trimming removed 4 bases from V and 5 bases from J; junction bases left unmatched: 13. This CDR3 comprises 17 residues. Germline CDR1 reads MNHEY; CDR2 reads SMNVEV (reference sequence).

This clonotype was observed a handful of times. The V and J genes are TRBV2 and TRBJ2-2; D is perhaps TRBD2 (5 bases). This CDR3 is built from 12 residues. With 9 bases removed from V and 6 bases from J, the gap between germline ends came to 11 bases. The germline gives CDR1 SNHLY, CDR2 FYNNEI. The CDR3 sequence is CASDEGSGELFF. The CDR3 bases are TGTGCCAGTGATGAGGGATCCGGGGAGCTGTTTTTT.

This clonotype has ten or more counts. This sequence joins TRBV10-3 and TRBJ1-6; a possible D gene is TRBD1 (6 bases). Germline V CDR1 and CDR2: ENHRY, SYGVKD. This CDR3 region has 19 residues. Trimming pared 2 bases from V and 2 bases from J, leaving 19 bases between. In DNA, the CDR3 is TGTGCCATCAGTGAGCTCATCCTGGGGGACATCGCCTATAATTCACCCCTCCACTTT. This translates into CAISELILGDIAYNSPLHF.

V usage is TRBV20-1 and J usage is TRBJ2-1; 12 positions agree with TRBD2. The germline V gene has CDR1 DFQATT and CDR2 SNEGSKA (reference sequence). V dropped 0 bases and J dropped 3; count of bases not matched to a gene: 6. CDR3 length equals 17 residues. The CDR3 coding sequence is TGCAGTGCTAGAGACCCCCAGACTAGCGGGAGCTACAATGAGCAGTTCTTC. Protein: CSARDPQTSGSYNEQFF.

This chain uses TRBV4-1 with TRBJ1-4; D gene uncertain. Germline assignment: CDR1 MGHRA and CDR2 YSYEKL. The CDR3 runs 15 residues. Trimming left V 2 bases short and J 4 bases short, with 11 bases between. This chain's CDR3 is CASSQLRALNEKLFF. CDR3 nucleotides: TGCGCCAGCAGCCAACTCCGGGCCCTTAATGAAAAACTGTTTTTT.

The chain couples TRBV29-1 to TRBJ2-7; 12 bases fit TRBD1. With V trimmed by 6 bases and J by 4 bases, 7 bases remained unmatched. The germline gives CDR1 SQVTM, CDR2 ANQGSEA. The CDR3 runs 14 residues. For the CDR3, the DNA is TGCAGCGTGGTGGGACAGGGGGCAGCGTACGAGCAGTACTTC. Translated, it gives CSVVGQGAAYEQYF.

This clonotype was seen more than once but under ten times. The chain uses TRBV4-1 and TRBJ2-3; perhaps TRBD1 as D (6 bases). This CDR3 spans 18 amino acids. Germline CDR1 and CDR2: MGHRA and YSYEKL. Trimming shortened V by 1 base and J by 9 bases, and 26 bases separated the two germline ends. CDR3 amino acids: CASSQGAGTRRLGETQYF. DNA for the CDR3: TGCGCCAGCAGCCAAGGGGCAGGGACAAGGAGGCTGGGAGAGACGCAGTATTTT.